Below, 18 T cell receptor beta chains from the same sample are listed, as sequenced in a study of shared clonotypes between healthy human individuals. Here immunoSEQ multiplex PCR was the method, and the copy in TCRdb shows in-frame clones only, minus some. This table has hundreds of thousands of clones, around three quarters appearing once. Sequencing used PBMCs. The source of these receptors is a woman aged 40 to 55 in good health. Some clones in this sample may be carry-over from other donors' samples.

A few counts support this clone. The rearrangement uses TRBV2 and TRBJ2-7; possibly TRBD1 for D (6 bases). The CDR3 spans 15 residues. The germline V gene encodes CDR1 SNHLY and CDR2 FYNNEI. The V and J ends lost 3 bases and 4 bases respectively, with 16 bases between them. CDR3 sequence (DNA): TGTGCCAGCAGTGAGGGGGCAAGGACTCCGTACGAGCAGTACTTC. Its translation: CASSEGARTPYEQYF. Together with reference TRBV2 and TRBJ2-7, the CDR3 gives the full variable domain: EPEVTQTPSHQVTQMGQEVILRCVPISNHLYFYWYRQILGQKVEFLVSFYNNEISEKSEIFDDQFSVERPDGSNFTLKIRSTKLEDSAMYFCASSEGARTPYEQYFGPGTRLTVT.

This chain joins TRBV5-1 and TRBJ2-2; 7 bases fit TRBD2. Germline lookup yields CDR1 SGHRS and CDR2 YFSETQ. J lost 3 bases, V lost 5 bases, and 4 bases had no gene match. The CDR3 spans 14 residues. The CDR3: CASSGGRDTGELFF. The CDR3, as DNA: TGCGCCAGCAGTGGAGGGAGGGACACCGGGGAGCTGTTTTTT. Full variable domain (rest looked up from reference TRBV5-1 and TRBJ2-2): KAGVTQTPRYLIKTRGQQVTLSCSPISGHRSVSWYQQTPGQGLQFLFEYFSETQRNKGNFPGRFSGRQFSNSRSEMNVSTLELGDSALYLCASSGGRDTGELFFGEGSRLTVL.

Here the CDR3 reads CASSEGQNTEAFF. The CDR3 DNA reads TGTGCCAGCAGCGAGGGACAAAACACTGAAGCTTTCTTT. The V call is TRBV7-3, the J call TRBJ1-1, with D possibly TRBD1 on 6 matching bases. CDR3 length: 13 residues. Per the germline V gene, CDR1 is SGHTA and CDR2 is FQGTGA. Trimming took 5 bases from V and 2 from J, leaving 9 bases between them.

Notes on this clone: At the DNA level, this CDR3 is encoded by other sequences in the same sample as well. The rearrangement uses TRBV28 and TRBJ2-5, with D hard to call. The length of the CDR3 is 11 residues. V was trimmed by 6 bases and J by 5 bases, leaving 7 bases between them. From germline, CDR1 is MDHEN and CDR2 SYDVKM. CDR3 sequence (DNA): TGTGCCAGCAGCTTACGGGAGACCCAGTACTTC. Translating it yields CASSLRETQYF.

CDR3 amino acids: CASSPKGSSEETQYF. The CDR3 nucleotides are TGTGCCAGCAGCCCCAAAGGGAGCTCTGAGGAGACCCAGTACTTC. The rearrangement links TRBV4-2 to TRBJ2-5, with D perhaps matching TRBD2 (5 bases). This CDR3 has 15 residues. V lost 4 bases to trimming and J lost 5 bases, with 17 bases between them. The germline V gene encodes CDR1 LGHNA and CDR2 YNFKEQ.

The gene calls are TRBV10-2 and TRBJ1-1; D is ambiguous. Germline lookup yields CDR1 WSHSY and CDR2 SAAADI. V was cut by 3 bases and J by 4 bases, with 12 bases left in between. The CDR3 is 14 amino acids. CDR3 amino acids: CASSDGRLGTEAFF. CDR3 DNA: TGCGCCAGCAGTGATGGAAGGTTAGGCACTGAAGCTTTCTTT.

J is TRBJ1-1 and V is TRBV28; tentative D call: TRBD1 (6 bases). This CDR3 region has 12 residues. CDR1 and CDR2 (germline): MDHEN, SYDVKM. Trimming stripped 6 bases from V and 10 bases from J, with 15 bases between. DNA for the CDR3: TGTGCCAGCAGCTTGTTACAGGGACCAGCTTTCTTT. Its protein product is CASSLLQGPAFF.

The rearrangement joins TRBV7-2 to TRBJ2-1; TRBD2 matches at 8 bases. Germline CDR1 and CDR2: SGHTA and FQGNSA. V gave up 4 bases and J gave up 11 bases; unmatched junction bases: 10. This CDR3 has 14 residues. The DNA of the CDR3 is TGTGCCAGCAGCTCCGGTAGCGGGACGCGCCAGCAGTTCTTC. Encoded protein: CASSSGSGTRQQFF.

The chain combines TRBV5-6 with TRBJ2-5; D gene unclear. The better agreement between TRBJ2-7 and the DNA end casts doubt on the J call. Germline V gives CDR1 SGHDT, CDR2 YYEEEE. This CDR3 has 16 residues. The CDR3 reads CASSLLGAATADEQYF. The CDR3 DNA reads TGTGCCAGCAGCCTCCTCGGAGCAGCCACGGCCGACGAGCAGTACTTC.

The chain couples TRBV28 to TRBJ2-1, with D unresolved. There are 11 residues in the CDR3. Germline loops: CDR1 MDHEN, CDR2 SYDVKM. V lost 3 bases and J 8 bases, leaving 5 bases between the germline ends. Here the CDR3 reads CASSLIYEQFF. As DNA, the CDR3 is TGTGCCAGCAGTTTGATCTATGAGCAGTTCTTC.

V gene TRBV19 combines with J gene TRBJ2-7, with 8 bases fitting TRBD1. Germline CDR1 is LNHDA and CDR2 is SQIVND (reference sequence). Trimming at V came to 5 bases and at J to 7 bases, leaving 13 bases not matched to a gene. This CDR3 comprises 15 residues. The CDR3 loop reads CASSGRTRGRWEQYF. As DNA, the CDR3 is TGTGCCAGTAGTGGACGGACCAGGGGGCGCTGGGAGCAGTACTTC.

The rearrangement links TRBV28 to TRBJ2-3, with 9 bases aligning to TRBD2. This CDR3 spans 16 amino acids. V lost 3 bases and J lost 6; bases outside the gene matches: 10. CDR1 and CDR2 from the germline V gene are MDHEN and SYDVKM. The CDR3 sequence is CASSFRLAGIGDTQYF. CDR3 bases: TGTGCCAGCAGTTTTCGGCTAGCGGGAATTGGGGATACGCAGTATTTT.

CDR3 coding DNA: TGTGCCAGCAGCGTAGGGGTCTCACTGGCCAACGTCCTGACTTTC. Translation: CASSVGVSLANVLTF. The gene calls are TRBV9 and TRBJ2-6; D gene uncertain. The CDR3 has 15 residues. Germline V lookup: CDR1 SGDLS, CDR2 YYNGEE. Trimming took 0 bases from V and 6 from J, leaving 10 bases between them.

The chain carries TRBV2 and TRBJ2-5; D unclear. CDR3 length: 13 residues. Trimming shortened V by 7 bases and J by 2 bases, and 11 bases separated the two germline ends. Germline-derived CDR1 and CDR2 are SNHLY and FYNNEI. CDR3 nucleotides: TGTGCCAGCACCGTTGGGCTACAAGAGACCCAGTACTTC. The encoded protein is CASTVGLQETQYF.

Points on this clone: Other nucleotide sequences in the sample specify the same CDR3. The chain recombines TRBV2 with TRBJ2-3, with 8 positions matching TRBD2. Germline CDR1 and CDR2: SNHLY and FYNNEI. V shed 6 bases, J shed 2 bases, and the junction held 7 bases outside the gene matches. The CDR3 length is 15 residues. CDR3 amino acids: CASSANSGTTDTQYF. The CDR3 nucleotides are TGTGCCAGCAGCGCGAATAGCGGGACCACAGATACGCAGTATTTT.

DNA of the CDR3: TGTGCCAGCAGCAGTCAGGGGAGAGATACGCAGTATTTT. Amino acids: CASSSQGRDTQYF. The chain combines TRBV5-8 with TRBJ2-3; D may be TRBD1 (6 bases). The V and J ends lost 4 bases and 5 bases respectively, with 11 bases between them. There are 13 residues in the CDR3. Germline lookup yields CDR1 SGHTS and CDR2 YDEGEE.

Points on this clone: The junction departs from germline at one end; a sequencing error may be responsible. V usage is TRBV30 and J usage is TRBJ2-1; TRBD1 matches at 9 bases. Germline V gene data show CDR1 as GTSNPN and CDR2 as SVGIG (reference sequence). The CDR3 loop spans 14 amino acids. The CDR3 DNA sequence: TGTACCTGGGTGACAGGGGGTTCGTACAATGAGCAGTTCTTC. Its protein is CTWVTGGSYNEQFF. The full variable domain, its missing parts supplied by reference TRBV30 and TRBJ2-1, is SQTIHQWPATLVQPVGSPLSLECTVEGTSNPNLYWYRQAAGRGLQLLFYSVGIGQISSEVPQNLSASRPQDRQFILSSKKLLLSDSGFYLCTWVTGGSYNEQFFGPGTRLTVL.

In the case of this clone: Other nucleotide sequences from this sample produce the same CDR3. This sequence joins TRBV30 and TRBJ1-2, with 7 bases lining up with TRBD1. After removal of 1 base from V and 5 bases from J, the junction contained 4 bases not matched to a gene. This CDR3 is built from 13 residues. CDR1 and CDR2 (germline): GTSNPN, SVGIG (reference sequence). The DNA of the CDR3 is TGTGCCTGGAGTGCAGGGACAGCTTATGGCTACACCTTC. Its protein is CAWSAGTAYGYTF.